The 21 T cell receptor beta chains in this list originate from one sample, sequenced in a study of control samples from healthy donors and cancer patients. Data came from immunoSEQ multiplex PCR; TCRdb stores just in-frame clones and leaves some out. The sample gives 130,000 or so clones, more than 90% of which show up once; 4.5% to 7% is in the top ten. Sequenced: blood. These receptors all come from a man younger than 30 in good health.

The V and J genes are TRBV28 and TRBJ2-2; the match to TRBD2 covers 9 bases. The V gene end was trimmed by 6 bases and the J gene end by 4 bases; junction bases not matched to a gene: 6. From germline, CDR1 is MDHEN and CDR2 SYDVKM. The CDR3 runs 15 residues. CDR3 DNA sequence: TGTGCCAGCAGGTCTAGCGGGGAAGCCACCGGGGAGCTGTTTTTT. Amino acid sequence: CASRSSGEATGELFF. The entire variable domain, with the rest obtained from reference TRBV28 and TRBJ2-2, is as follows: DVKVTQSSRYLVKRTGEKVFLECVQDMDHENMFWYRQDPGLGLRLIYFSYDVKMKEKGDIPEGYSVSREKKERFSLILESASTNQTSMYLCASRSSGEATGELFFGEGSRLTVL.

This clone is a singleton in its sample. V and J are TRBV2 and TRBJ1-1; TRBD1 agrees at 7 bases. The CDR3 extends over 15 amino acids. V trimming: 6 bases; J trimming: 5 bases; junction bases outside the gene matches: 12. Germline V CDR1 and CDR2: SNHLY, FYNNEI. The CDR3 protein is CASRGRGQLTTEAFF. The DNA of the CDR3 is TGTGCCAGCAGGGGAAGGGGGCAATTGACGACTGAAGCTTTCTTT.

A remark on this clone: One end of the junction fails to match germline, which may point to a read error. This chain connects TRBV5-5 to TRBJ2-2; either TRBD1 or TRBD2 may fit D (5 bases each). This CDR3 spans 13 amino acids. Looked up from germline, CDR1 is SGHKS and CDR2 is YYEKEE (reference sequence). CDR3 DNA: TGTGCCAGCAAACCGCAGGGTCCCCGGGGAGCTGTTTTT. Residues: CASKPQGPRGAVF.

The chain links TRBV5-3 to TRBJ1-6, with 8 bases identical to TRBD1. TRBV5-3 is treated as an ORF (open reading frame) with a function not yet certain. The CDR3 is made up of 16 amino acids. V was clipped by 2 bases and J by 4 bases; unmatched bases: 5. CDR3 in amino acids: CARSFRQGMYNSPLHF. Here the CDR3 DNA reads TGTGCCAGAAGCTTTAGACAGGGGATGTATAATTCACCCCTCCACTTT.

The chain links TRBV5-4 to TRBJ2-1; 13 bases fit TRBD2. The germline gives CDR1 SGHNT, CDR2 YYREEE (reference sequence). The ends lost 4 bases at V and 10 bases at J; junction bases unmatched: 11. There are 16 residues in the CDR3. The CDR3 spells CASSGRLAGGSGEQFF. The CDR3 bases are TGTGCCAGCAGCGGTAGACTAGCGGGGGGTTCAGGCGAGCAGTTCTTC.

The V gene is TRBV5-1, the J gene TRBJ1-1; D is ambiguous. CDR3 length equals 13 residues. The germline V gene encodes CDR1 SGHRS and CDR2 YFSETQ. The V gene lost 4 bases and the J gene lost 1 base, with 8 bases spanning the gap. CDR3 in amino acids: CASSASRNTEAFF. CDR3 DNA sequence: TGCGCCAGCAGCGCATCCAGGAACACTGAAGCTTTCTTT.

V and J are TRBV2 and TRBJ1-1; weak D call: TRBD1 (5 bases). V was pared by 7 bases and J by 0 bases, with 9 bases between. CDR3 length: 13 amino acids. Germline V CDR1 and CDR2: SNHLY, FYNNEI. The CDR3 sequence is CASKGTMNTEAFF. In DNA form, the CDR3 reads TGTGCCAGCAAGGGGACGATGAACACTGAAGCTTTCTTT.

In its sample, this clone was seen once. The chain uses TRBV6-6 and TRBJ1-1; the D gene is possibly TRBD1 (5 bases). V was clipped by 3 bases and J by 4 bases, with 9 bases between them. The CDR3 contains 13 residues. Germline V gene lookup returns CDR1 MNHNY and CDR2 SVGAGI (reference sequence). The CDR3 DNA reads TGTGCCAGCAGTTATGGGGGTGGCACTGAAGCTTTCTTT. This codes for CASSYGGGTEAFF.

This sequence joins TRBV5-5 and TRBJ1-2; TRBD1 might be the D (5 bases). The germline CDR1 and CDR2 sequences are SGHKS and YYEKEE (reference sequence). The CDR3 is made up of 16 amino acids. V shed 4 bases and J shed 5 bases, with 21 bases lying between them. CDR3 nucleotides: TGTGCCAGCAGCCCCGGGACCCTCAACAGCTTATATGGCTACACCTTC. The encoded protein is CASSPGTLNSLYGYTF.

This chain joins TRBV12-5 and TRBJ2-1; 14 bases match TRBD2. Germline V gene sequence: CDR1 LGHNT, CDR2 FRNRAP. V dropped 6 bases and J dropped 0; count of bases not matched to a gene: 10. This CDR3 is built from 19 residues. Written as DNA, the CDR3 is TGTGCTAGTGGGAACCCGGGACTAGCGGGGGTTAGCTCCTACAATGAGCAGTTCTTC. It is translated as CASGNPGLAGVSSYNEQFF.

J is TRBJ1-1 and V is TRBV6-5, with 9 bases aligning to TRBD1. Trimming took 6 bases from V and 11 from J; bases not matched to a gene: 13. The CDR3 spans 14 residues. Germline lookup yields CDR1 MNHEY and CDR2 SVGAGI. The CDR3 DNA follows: TGTGCCAGCAGGGACAGGGGACGGCCCTGGAGGGCTTTCTTT. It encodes CASRDRGRPWRAFF.

This CDR3 is CAWSVRGTGEGYEQYF. For the CDR3, the DNA is TGTGCCTGGAGTGTAAGGGGGACAGGGGAAGGCTACGAGCAGTACTTC. This chain links TRBV30 with TRBJ2-7, with TRBD1 identical over 10 bases. J gave up 3 bases and V 0 bases, and 8 bases lay outside the gene matches. Germline V gene lookup returns CDR1 GTSNPN and CDR2 SVGIG (reference sequence). CDR3 size: 16 residues.

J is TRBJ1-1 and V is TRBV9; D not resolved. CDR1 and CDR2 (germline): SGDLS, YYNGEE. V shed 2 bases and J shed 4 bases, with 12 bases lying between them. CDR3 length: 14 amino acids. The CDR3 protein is CASSVEGLSTEAFF. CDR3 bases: TGTGCCAGCAGCGTGGAAGGGTTGAGCACTGAAGCTTTCTTT. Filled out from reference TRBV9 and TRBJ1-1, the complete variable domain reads DSGVTQTPKHLITATGQRVTLRCSPRSGDLSVYWYQQSLDQGLQFLIQYYNGEERAKGNILERFSAQQFPDLHSELNLSSLELGDSALYFCASSVEGLSTEAFFGQGTRLTVV.

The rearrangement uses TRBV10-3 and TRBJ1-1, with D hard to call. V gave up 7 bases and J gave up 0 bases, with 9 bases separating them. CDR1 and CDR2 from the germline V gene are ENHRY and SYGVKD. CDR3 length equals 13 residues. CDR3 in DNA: TGTGCCATCATTCGGGATTTGAACACTGAAGCTTTCTTT. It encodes CAIIRDLNTEAFF.

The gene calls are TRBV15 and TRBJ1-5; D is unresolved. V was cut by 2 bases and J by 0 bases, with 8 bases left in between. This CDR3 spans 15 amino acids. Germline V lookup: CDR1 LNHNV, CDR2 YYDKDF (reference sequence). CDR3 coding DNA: TGTGCCACCAGCAGACTGACAAGTAGCAATCAGCCCCAGCATTTT. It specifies CATSRLTSSNQPQHF.

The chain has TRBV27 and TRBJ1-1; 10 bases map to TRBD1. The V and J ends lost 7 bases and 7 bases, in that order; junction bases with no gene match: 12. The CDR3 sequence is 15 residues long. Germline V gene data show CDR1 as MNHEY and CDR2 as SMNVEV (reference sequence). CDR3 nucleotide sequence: TGTGCCAGCACCTCGCGTGGGACAGGGGCAAATGAAGCTTTCTTT. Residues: CASTSRGTGANEAFF.

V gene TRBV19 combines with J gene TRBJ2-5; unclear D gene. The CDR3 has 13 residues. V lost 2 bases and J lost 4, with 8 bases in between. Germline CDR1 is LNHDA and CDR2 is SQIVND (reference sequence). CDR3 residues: CASSITSRETQYF. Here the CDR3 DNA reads TGTGCCAGTAGTATAACCAGCCGAGAGACCCAGTACTTC. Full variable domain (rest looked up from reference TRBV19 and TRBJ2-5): DGGITQSPKYLFRKEGQNVTLSCEQNLNHDAMYWYRQDPGQGLRLIYYSQIVNDFQKGDIAEGYSVSREKKESFPLTVTSAQKNPTAFYLCASSITSRETQYFGPGTRLLVL.

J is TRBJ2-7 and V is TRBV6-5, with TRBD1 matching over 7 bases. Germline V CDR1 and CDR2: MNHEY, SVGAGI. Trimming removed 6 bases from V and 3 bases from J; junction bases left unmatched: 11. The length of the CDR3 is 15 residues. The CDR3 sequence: CASSRRQGLVYEQYF. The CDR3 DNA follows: TGTGCCAGCAGCCGACGACAGGGTTTAGTCTACGAGCAGTACTTC.

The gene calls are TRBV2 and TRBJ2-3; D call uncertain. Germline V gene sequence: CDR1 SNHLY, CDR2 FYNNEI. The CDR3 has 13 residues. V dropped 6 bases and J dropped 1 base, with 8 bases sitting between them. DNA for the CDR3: TGTGCCAGCAGCTTCCAGCGCACAGATACGCAGTATTTT. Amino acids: CASSFQRTDTQYF.

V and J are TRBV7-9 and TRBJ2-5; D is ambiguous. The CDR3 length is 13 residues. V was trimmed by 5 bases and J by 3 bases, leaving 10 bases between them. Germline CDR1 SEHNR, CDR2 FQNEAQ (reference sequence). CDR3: CASSVSNEETQYF. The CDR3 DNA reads TGTGCCAGCAGCGTATCGAATGAAGAGACCCAGTACTTC. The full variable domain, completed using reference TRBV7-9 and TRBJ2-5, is DTGVSQNPRHKITKRGQNVTFRCDPISEHNRLYWYRQTLGQGPEFLTYFQNEAQLEKSRLLSDRFSAERPKGSFSTLEIQRTEQGDSAMYLCASSVSNEETQYFGPGTRLLVL.

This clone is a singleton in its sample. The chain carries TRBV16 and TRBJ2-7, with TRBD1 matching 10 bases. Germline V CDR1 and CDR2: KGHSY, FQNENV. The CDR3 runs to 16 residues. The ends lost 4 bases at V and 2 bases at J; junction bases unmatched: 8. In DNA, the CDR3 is TGTGCCAGCAGCCCACAGTTGGACAGGGGGACCTACGAGCAGTACTTC. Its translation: CASSPQLDRGTYEQYF.